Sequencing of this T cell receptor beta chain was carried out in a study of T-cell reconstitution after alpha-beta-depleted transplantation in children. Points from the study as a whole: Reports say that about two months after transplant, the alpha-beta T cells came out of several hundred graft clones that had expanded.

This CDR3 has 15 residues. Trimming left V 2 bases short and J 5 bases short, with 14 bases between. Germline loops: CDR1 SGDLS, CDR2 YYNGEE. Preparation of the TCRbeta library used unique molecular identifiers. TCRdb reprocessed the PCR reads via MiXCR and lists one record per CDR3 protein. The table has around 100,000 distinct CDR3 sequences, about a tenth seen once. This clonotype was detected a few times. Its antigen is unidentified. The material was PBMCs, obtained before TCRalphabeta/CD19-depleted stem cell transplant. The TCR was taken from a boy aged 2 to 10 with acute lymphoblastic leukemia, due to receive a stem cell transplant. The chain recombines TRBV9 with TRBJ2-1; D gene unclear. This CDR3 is CASSVELPMDNEQFF. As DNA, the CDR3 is TGTGCCAGCAGCGTTGAACTCCCTATGGACAATGAGCAGTTCTTC.